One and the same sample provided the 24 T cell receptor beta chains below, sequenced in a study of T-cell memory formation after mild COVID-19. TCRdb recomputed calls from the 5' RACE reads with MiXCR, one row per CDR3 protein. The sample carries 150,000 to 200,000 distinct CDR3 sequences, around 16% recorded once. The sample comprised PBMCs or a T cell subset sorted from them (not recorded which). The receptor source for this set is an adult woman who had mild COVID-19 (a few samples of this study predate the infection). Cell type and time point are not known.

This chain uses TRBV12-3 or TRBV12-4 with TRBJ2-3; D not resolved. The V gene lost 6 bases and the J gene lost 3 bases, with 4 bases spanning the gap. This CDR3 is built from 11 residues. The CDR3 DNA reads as TGTGCCAGCAGAAAAACAGATACGCAGTATTTT. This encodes CASRKTDTQYF.

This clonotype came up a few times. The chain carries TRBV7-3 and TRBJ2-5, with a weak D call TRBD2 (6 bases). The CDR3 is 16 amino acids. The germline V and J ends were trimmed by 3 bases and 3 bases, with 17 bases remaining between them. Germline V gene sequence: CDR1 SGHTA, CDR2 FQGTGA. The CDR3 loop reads CASSFSGSSAKETQYF. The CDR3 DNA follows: TGTGCCAGCAGCTTCAGTGGTTCTAGCGCGAAAGAGACCCAGTACTTC.

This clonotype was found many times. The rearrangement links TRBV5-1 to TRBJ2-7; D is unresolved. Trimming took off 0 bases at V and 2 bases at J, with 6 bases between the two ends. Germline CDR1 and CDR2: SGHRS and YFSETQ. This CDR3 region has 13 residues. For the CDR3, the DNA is TGCGCCAGCAGCTTGGGCACCACCTACGAGCAGTACTTC. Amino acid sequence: CASSLGTTYEQYF.

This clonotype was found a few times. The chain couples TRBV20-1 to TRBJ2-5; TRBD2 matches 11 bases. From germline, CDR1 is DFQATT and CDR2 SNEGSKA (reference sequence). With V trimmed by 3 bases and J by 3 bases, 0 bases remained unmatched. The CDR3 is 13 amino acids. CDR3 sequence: CSARTSGEETQYF. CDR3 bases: TGCAGTGCTAGGACTAGCGGGGAAGAGACCCAGTACTTC.

The CDR3 sequence is CASSQDIRGSNQPQHF. CDR3 nucleotides: TGTGCCAGCAGCCAAGATATAAGGGGTAGCAATCAGCCCCAGCATTTT. J is TRBJ1-5 and V is TRBV4-2, with D perhaps matching TRBD1 (5 bases). The CDR3 consists of 16 residues. Looked up from germline, CDR1 is LGHNA and CDR2 is YNFKEQ. Trimming stripped 0 bases from V and 0 bases from J, with 9 bases between.

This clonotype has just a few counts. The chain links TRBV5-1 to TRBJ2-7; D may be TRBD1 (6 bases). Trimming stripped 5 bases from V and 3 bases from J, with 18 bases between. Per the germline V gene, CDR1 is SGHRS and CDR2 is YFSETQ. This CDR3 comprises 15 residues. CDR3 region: CASRVSHRDNYEQYF. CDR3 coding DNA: TGCGCCAGCAGGGTTTCTCACCGGGACAACTACGAGCAGTACTTC. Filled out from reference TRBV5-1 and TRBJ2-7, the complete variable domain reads KAGVTQTPRYLIKTRGQQVTLSCSPISGHRSVSWYQQTPGQGLQFLFEYFSETQRNKGNFPGRFSGRQFSNSRSEMNVSTLELGDSALYLCASRVSHRDNYEQYFGPGTRLTVT.

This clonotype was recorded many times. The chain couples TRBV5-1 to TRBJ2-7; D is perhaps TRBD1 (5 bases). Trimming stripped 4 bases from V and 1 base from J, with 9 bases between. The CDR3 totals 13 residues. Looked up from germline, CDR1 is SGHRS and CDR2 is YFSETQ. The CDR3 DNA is TGCGCCAGCAGCCAGACAGAGTCCTACGAGCAGTACTTC. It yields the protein CASSQTESYEQYF.

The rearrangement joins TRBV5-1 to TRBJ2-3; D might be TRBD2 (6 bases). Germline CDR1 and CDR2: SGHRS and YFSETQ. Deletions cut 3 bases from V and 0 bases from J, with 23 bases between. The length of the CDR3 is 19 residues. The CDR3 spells CASSSPAERGRLSTDTQYF. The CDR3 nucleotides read TGCGCCAGCAGCTCCCCAGCGGAAAGAGGGAGGCTGAGCACAGATACGCAGTATTTT.

DNA for the CDR3: TGTGCCAGCAGCAGGTCAGGGACTAAGAGATCCTACGAGCAGTACTTC. Translating it yields CASSRSGTKRSYEQYF. The V gene is TRBV11-2, the J gene TRBJ2-7, with 7 bases that match TRBD2. With V trimmed by 5 bases and J by 1 base, 11 bases remained unmatched. Germline assignment: CDR1 SGHAT and CDR2 FQNNGV. CDR3 length: 16 residues. Drawing the rest from reference TRBV11-2 and TRBJ2-7, the complete variable domain is EAGVAQSPRYKIIEKRQSVAFWCNPISGHATLYWYQQILGQGPKLLIQFQNNGVVDDSQLPKDRFSAERLKGVDSTLKIQPAKLEDSAVYLCASSRSGTKRSYEQYFGPGTRLTVT.

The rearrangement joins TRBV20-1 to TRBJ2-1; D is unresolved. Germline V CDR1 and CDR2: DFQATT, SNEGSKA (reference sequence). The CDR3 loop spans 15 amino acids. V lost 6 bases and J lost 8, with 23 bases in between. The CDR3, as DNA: TGCAGTGCCCTTATTCGCCAGCGCCTCGCCCATGAGCAGTTCTTC. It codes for CSALIRQRLAHEQFF.

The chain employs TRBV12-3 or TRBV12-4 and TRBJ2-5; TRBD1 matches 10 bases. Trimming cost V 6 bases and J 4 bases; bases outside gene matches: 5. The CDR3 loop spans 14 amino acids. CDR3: CASSSDRGLETQYF. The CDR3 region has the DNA TGTGCCAGCAGCTCGGACAGGGGGTTAGAGACCCAGTACTTC.

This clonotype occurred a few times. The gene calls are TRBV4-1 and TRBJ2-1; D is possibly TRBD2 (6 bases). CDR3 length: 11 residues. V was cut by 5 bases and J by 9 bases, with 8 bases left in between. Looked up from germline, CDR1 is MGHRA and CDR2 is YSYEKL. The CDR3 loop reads CASSRGGEQFF. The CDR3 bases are TGCGCCAGCAGCAGGGGAGGTGAGCAGTTCTTC.

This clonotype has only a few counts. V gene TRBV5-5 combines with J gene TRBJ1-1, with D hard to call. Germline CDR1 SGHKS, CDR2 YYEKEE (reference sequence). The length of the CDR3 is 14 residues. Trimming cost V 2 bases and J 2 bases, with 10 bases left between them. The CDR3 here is CASSFPGANTEAFF. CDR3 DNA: TGTGCCAGCAGCTTCCCGGGAGCTAACACTGAAGCTTTCTTT.

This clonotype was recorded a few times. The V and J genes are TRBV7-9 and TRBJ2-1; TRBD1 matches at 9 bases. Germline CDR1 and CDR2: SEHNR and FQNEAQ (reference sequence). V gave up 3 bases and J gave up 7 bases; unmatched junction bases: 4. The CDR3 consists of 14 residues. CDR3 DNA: TGTGCCAGCAGCTTCGGACAGGGGCTAAATGAGCAGTTCTTC. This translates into CASSFGQGLNEQFF.

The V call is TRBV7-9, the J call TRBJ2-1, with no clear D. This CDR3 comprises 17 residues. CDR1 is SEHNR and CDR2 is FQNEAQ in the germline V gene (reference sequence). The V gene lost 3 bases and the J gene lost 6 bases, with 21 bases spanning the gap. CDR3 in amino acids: CASSLRFSLKTTNEQFF. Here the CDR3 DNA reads TGTGCCAGCAGCTTGAGGTTCAGTTTGAAAACTACCAATGAGCAGTTCTTC.

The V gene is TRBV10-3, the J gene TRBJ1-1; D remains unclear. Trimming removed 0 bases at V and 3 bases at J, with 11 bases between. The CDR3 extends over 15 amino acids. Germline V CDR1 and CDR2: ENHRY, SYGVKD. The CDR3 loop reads CAISESRVRDTEAFF. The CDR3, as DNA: TGTGCCATCAGTGAGTCGAGGGTAAGAGACACTGAAGCTTTCTTT.

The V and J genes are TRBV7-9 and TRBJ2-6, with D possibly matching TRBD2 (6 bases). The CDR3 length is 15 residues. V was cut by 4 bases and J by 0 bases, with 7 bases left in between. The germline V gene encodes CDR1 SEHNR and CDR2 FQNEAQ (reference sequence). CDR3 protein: CASSSGDSGANVLTF. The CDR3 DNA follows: TGTGCCAGCAGCTCGGGGGACTCTGGGGCCAACGTCCTGACTTTC.

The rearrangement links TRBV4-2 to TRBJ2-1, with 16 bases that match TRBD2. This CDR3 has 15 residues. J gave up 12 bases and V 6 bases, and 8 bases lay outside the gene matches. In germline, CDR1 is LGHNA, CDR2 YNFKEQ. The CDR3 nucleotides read TGTGCCAGCAGTTCTGGGACTAGCGGGGGGGCCATGCAGTTCTTC. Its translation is CASSSGTSGGAMQFF.

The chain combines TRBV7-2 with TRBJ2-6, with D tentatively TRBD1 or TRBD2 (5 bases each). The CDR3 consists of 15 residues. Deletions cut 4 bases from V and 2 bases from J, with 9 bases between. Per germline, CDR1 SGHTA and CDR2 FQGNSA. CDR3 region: CASSWQGAGANVLTF. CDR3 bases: TGTGCCAGCAGCTGGCAGGGAGCTGGGGCCAACGTCCTGACTTTC.

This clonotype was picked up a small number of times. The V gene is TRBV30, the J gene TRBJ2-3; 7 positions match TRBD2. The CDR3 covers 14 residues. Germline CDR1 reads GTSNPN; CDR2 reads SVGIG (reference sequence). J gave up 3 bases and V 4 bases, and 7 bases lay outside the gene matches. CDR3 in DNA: TGTGCCTGGAATCCGCGGGGGACTACAGATACGCAGTATTTT. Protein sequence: CAWNPRGTTDTQYF. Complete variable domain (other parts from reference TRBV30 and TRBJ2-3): SQTIHQWPATLVQPVGSPLSLECTVEGTSNPNLYWYRQAAGRGLQLLFYSVGIGQISSEVPQNLSASRPQDRQFILSSKKLLLSDSGFYLCAWNPRGTTDTQYFGPGTRLTVL.

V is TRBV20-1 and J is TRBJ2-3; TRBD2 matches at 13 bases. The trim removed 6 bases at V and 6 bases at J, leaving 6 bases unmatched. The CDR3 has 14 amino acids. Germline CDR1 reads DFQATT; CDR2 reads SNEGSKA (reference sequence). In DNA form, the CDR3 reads TGCAGTGCCAGGACTAGCGGGAGACTGGATACGCAGTATTTT. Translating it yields CSARTSGRLDTQYF.

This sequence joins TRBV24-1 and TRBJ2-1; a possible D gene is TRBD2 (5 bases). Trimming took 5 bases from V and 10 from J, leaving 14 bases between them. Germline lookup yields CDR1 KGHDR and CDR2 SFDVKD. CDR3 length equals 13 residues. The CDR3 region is CATSGLPGGEQFF. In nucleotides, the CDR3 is TGTGCCACCAGTGGTCTTCCGGGCGGGGAGCAGTTCTTC.

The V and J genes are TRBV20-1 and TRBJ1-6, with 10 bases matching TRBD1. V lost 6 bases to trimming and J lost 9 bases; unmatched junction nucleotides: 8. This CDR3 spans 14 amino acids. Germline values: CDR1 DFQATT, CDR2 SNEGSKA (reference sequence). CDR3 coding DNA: TGCAGTGCGAACCGACAGGGGGCCTCTTCACCCCTCCACTTT. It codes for CSANRQGASSPLHF.

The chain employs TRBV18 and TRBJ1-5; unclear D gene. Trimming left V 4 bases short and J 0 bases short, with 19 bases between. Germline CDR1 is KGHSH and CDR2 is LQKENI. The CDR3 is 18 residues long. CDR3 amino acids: CASSLYGEGIYSNQPQHF. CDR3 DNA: TGTGCCAGCTCACTCTACGGAGAGGGCATCTATAGCAATCAGCCCCAGCATTTT.